The next 23 T cell receptor beta chains were all read from a single sample in a study of OX40 agonist ivuxolimab in advanced cancers. The protocol used for the library was the immunoSEQ multiplex PCR assay. TCRdb holds this immuneACCESS table with in-frame rearrangements only. Some clones are missing; in checked studies, unresolved V genes explain under half, and the rest has no known cause. This sample lists approximately 69,000 clones; approximately 84% were detected once. The ten most abundant clones make up approximately 7.9% of the sample. This sample comprised CD4+ or CD8+ T cells sorted from blood, obtained in a trial of the OX40 agonist ivuxolimab. The receptor set was obtained from an adult with an advanced solid tumor such as melanoma, head and neck, liver or kidney cancer.

This chain uses TRBV2 with TRBJ2-7; 9 nucleotides align to TRBD1. V lost 2 bases to trimming and J lost 0 bases; unmatched junction nucleotides: 8. Germline CDR1 reads SNHLY; CDR2 reads FYNNEI. The CDR3 extends over 17 amino acids. Here the CDR3 reads CASSEIAGQGNSYEQYF. The DNA for the CDR3 is TGTGCCAGCAGTGAAATTGCGGGACAGGGTAACTCCTACGAGCAGTACTTC.

The chain uses TRBV10-3 and TRBJ2-1; D gene unclear. CDR3 length: 14 residues. V was cut by 0 bases and J by 9 bases, with 12 bases left in between. Germline V gene data show CDR1 as ENHRY and CDR2 as SYGVKD. CDR3: CAISESPGWSEQFF. CDR3 coding DNA: TGTGCCATCAGTGAGTCCCCGGGTTGGAGTGAGCAGTTCTTC.

The chain employs TRBV5-1 and TRBJ1-6, with 8 bases lining up with TRBD1. Germline trimming cut 5 bases from V and 7 bases from J; bases unmatched to any gene: 14. This CDR3 has 17 residues. Germline CDR1 SGHRS, CDR2 YFSETQ. The CDR3 is CASSQDRGGLWNSPLHF. CDR3 DNA: TGCGCCAGCAGTCAAGACAGGGGAGGATTGTGGAATTCACCCCTCCACTTT.

This clone was detected only a few times. The V and J genes are TRBV5-1 and TRBJ2-7, with 8 bases identical to TRBD2. The CDR3 length is 16 residues. Germline V gives CDR1 SGHRS, CDR2 YFSETQ. V was pared by 4 bases and J by 2 bases, with 11 bases of the junction left unmatched. This CDR3 reads CASSDDGGVTTYEQYF. The CDR3 DNA follows: TGCGCCAGCAGCGACGACGGGGGGGTCACTACCTACGAGCAGTACTTC.

The chain employs TRBV10-3 and TRBJ2-3, with 10 bases identical to TRBD2. Germline CDR1 reads ENHRY; CDR2 reads SYGVKD. V trimming: 4 bases; J trimming: 5 bases; junction bases outside the gene matches: 15. The CDR3 spans 18 residues. In nucleotides, the CDR3 is TGTGCCATCAGTGCCCGGAGCAGGCTAGCGGGAGCAAGAGATACGCAGTATTTT. This translates into CAISARSRLAGARDTQYF.

The rearrangement uses TRBV5-1 and TRBJ1-6, with 9 positions matching TRBD1. Germline-derived CDR1 and CDR2 are SGHRS and YFSETQ. The CDR3 has 15 residues. Trimming took 4 bases from V and 7 from J; bases not matched to a gene: 6. The CDR3 protein is CASSSTGGANSPLHF. In DNA form, the CDR3 reads TGCGCCAGCAGCAGTACAGGGGGCGCGAATTCACCCCTCCACTTT. Drawing the rest from reference TRBV5-1 and TRBJ1-6, the complete variable domain is KAGVTQTPRYLIKTRGQQVTLSCSPISGHRSVSWYQQTPGQGLQFLFEYFSETQRNKGNFPGRFSGRQFSNSRSEMNVSTLELGDSALYLCASSSTGGANSPLHFGNGTRLTVT.

This rearrangement joins TRBV5-5 to TRBJ2-1; TRBD2 matches at 7 bases. There are 15 residues in the CDR3. Germline CDR1 reads SGHKS; CDR2 reads YYEKEE (reference sequence). The V segment lost 4 bases and the J segment 0 bases; nucleotides outside the gene matches: 4. The CDR3 here is CASSLGGDSYNEQFF. In DNA, the CDR3 is TGTGCCAGCAGCCTGGGAGGGGACTCCTACAATGAGCAGTTCTTC.

The chain couples TRBV2 to TRBJ1-2; no clear D gene. The V end was cut by 3 bases, the J end by 1 base, with 12 bases between. In germline, CDR1 is SNHLY, CDR2 FYNNEI. The CDR3 is 15 residues long. The CDR3 DNA follows: TGTGCCAGCAGTGACTGGAGGGTAAATAACTATGGCTACACCTTC. Its protein product is CASSDWRVNNYGYTF.

The V gene is TRBV28, the J gene TRBJ1-2; the D is unclear. The germline V gene has CDR1 MDHEN and CDR2 SYDVKM. V shed 3 bases and J shed 8 bases, with 10 bases lying between them. This CDR3 has 12 residues. Written as DNA, the CDR3 is TGTGCCAGCAGTTTGGGCGCGGTAGGCTACACCTTC. Its protein is CASSLGAVGYTF.

Written as DNA, the CDR3 is TGTGCCAGCAGCTTCGTGACAGGGACTTACGAGCAGTACTTC. This sequence encodes CASSFVTGTYEQYF. This chain uses TRBV7-2 with TRBJ2-7; the D gene is possibly TRBD1 (7 bases). The ends were cut back, 3 bases at V and 4 bases at J, with 13 bases in the middle. Germline V gene sequence: CDR1 SGHTA, CDR2 FQGNSA. The CDR3 loop spans 14 amino acids.

The CDR3: CASSLDGYTEAFF. The CDR3 DNA sequence: TGTGCCAGCAGTTTAGACGGATACACTGAAGCTTTCTTT. This chain connects TRBV2 to TRBJ1-1; no definite D call. CDR1 and CDR2 (germline): SNHLY, FYNNEI. This CDR3 region has 13 residues. Trimming shortened V by 5 bases and J by 3 bases, and 10 bases separated the two germline ends.

CDR3 coding DNA: TGTGCCAGCAGCCCAATCCGGGACGGGGAAGCTTTCTTT. This sequence encodes CASSPIRDGEAFF. This chain uses TRBV7-2 with TRBJ1-1, with a possible D match to TRBD1 (5 bases). Germline V gene lookup returns CDR1 SGHTA and CDR2 FQGNSA. This CDR3 is built from 13 residues. Trimming removed 5 bases from V and 8 bases from J, with 15 bases in between.

V gene TRBV5-1 combines with J gene TRBJ2-7, with D unresolved. Germline CDR1 is SGHRS and CDR2 is YFSETQ. With 0 bases removed from V and 1 base from J, the gap between germline ends came to 8 bases. The CDR3 consists of 14 residues. The DNA for the CDR3 is TGCGCCAGCAGCTTGGTGGGTTCGTCCTACGAGCAGTACTTC. It encodes CASSLVGSSYEQYF.

CDR3 DNA sequence: TGTGCCAGCAGCTTAGTAGGGCGCTCCTACAATGAGCAGTTCTTC. Its translation is CASSLVGRSYNEQFF. The chain carries TRBV7-9 and TRBJ2-1; D gene ambiguous. The V gene's germline CDR1 is SEHNR and CDR2 FQNEAQ (reference sequence). The CDR3 is 15 amino acids. V was trimmed by 1 base and J by 0 bases, leaving 7 bases between them.

The rearrangement uses TRBV28 and TRBJ2-2, with TRBD2 matching over 7 bases. The V segment lost 3 bases and the J segment 1 base; nucleotides outside the gene matches: 2. The CDR3 extends over 15 amino acids. Germline V gene lookup returns CDR1 MDHEN and CDR2 SYDVKM. CDR3 amino acids: CASSLVAGNTGELFF. The CDR3 bases are TGTGCCAGCAGTTTGGTAGCGGGGAACACCGGGGAGCTGTTTTTT.

The chain uses TRBV5-1 and TRBJ1-1, with D possibly TRBD1 on 5 matching bases. Germline CDR1 reads SGHRS; CDR2 reads YFSETQ. This CDR3 is 15 amino acids long. Between the trimmed V and J ends, which lost 5 bases and 0 bases, there was a span of 14 bases. In DNA, the CDR3 is TGCGCCAGCAGGCCTCCCGGGGCGCTGAACACTGAAGCTTTCTTT. Residues: CASRPPGALNTEAFF. The full variable domain, completed using reference TRBV5-1 and TRBJ1-1, is KAGVTQTPRYLIKTRGQQVTLSCSPISGHRSVSWYQQTPGQGLQFLFEYFSETQRNKGNFPGRFSGRQFSNSRSEMNVSTLELGDSALYLCASRPPGALNTEAFFGQGTRLTVV.

The genes are TRBV28 and TRBJ1-1, with D unclear. The CDR3 is 13 residues long. The germline V and J ends were trimmed by 6 bases and 5 bases, with 13 bases remaining between them. Germline CDR1 and CDR2: MDHEN and SYDVKM. The CDR3 DNA follows: TGTGCCAGCAGCAACCTCGGAGGGACTGAAGCTTTCTTT. It specifies CASSNLGGTEAFF.

The chain links TRBV7-2 to TRBJ2-5; D is possibly TRBD1 (6 bases). The V end lost 5 bases, the J end lost 1 base, and 14 bases lay between the germline ends. The CDR3 spans 15 residues. Germline-derived CDR1 and CDR2 are SGHTA and FQGNSA. Here the CDR3 reads CASSAGQRSQETQYF. For the CDR3, the DNA is TGTGCCAGCAGCGCAGGACAGCGCAGCCAAGAGACCCAGTACTTC.

This clone appeared a single time. This rearrangement joins TRBV7-6 to TRBJ1-4; D is undetermined. Trimming shortened V by 1 base and J by 7 bases, and 4 bases separated the two germline ends. The length of the CDR3 is 12 residues. Germline CDR1 SGHVS, CDR2 FNYEAQ. The CDR3 sequence is CASSLGGEKLFF. DNA of the CDR3: TGTGCCAGCAGCTTAGGGGGTGAAAAACTGTTTTTT.

This clone appeared a few times. V and J are TRBV28 and TRBJ1-1, with D perhaps TRBD1 (5 bases). Trimming removed 7 bases at V and 5 bases at J, with 17 bases between. Per germline, CDR1 MDHEN and CDR2 SYDVKM. This CDR3 has 14 amino acids. In DNA, the CDR3 is TGTGCCAGCACTAAGGGACTAAAGGGAACTGAAGCTTTCTTT. It specifies CASTKGLKGTEAFF.

The genes are TRBV27 and TRBJ1-1; D is possibly TRBD1 (5 bases). The CDR3 totals 14 residues. V lost 6 bases and J 4 bases, leaving 15 bases between the germline ends. Germline loops: CDR1 MNHEY, CDR2 SMNVEV (reference sequence). The CDR3 reads CASRLGAYSTEAFF. CDR3 nucleotides: TGTGCCAGCAGACTTGGGGCGTATTCCACTGAAGCTTTCTTT.

This clone turned up a few times. V gene TRBV7-6 combines with J gene TRBJ1-5; D is unclear. The CDR3 has 16 amino acids. V was cut by 2 bases and J by 1 base, with 12 bases left in between. CDR1 and CDR2 from the germline V gene are SGHVS and FNYEAQ. CDR3 coding DNA: TGTGCCAGCAGCTTACGGGGTTCGGGAAGCAATCAGCCCCAGCATTTT. Translating it yields CASSLRGSGSNQPQHF.

The chain is built from TRBV7-9 and TRBJ1-1; no clear D. Germline V gives CDR1 SEHNR, CDR2 FQNEAQ (reference sequence). The V and J ends lost 5 bases and 5 bases respectively, with 9 bases between them. The CDR3 extends over 12 amino acids. The CDR3, as DNA: TGTGCCAGCAGCCCCAGCAGGACTGAAGCTTTCTTT. Its protein is CASSPSRTEAFF.